This TCR beta chain was found in a study of CD8 T cells in ankylosing spondylitis. Overall study findings and caveats: From matched ankylosing spondylitis synovial fluid, disease-linked clones were reportedly recovered at significantly enriched levels. A TCR beta motif of under 10 highly homologous variants appeared characteristic of ankylosing spondylitis blood.

CDR3 length: 14 amino acids. V was cut by 4 bases and J by 6 bases, with 13 bases left in between. Germline V gene data show CDR1 as LNHNV and CDR2 as YYDKDF (reference sequence). About this clonotype: The target antigen is unknown.

TCRdb re-called the 5' RACE reads with MiXCR, one entry per CDR3 protein. The sample contains fewer than 500,000 distinct CDR3 sequences, roughly 26% of which appear only once. This chain joins TRBV15 and TRBJ2-1; D is perhaps TRBD2 (5 bases). Sequences were obtained from blood, either unsorted or a sorted T cell fraction (not recorded which). This clonotype was obtained from a male donor with ankylosing spondylitis. The CDR3 DNA sequence: TGTGCCACCAGCAAACTGGGGAGTGGCAATGAGCAGTTCTTC. It yields the protein CATSKLGSGNEQFF.